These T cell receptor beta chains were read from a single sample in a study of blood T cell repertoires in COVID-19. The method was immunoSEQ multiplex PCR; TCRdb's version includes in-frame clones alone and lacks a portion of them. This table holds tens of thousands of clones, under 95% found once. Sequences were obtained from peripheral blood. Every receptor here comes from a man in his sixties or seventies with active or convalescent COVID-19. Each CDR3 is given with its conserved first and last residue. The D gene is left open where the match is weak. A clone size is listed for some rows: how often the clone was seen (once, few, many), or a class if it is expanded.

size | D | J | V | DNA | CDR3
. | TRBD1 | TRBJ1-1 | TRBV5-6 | TGTGCCAGCAGCTTTATTCAGGGGGCTACTGAAGCTTTCTTT | CASSFIQGATEAFF
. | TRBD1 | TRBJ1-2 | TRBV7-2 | TGTGCCAGCAGCTTAGCGACAGGGGCCCCTAACTATGGCTACACCTTC | CASSLATGAPNYGYTF
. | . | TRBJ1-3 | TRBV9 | TGTGCCAGCAGCGTGGACACCTCTGGAAACACCATATATTTT | CASSVDTSGNTIYF
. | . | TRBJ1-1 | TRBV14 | TGTGCCAGCAGCTATTACACCACTGAAGCTTTCTTT | CASSYYTTEAFF
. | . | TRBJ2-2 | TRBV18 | TGTGCCAGCTCACCAGTCCGGGGTGAGACCGGGGAGCTGTTTTTT | CASSPVRGETGELFF
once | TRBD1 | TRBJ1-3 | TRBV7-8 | TGTGCCAGCAGCTTAGTAGGGACAGGGGTAGGAAACACCATATATTTT | CASSLVGTGVGNTIYF
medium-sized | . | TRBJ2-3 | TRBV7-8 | TGTGCCAGCACCTACGGGTACACAGATACGCAGTATTTT | CASTYGYTDTQYF
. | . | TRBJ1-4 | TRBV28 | TGTGCCAGCAGTCCCGGAGGTGCAACTAATGAAAAACTGTTTTTT | CASSPGGATNEKLFF
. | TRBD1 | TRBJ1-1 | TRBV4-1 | TGCGCCAGCAGCCAAGAGGGGACAGGGGTAAACACTGAAGCTTTCTTT | CASSQEGTGVNTEAFF
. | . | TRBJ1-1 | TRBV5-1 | TGCGCCAGCAGCTTGAGTCCGCCACTCACTGAAGCTTTCTTT | CASSLSPPLTEAFF
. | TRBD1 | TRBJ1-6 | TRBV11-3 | TGTGCCAGCAGCTCCGGACAGGGTGAAGCACCCCTCCACTTT | CASSSGQGEAPLHF
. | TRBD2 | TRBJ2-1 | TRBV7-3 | TGTGCCAGCAGCTCCGGACTAGCGCTCTCCTACAATGAGCAGTTCTTC | CASSSGLALSYNEQFF
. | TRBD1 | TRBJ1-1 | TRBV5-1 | TGCGCCAGCAGCTTGGTGACAGGGGCGGAGAACACTGAAGCTTTCTTT | CASSLVTGAENTEAFF
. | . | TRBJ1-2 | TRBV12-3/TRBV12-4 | TGTGCCAGCAGCCCGCAGGGGTCGAGCTACACCTTC | CASSPQGSSYTF
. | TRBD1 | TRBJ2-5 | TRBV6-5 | TGTGCCAGCAGTTTAACAGGGGGTGGAGAGACCCAGTACTTC | CASSLTGGGETQYF
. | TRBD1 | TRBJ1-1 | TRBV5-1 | TGCGCCAGCAGTATGGGACAGGGGGACACTGAAGCTTTCTTT | CASSMGQGDTEAFF
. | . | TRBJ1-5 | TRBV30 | TGTGCCTGGGGGAGGGACTCGGGCCTTCAGCCCCAGCATTTT | CAWGRDSGLQPQHF
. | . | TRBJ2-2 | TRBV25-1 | TGTGCCAGCTCGAACAGCGGCGCGAACACCGGGGAGCTGTTTTTT | CASSNSGANTGELFF
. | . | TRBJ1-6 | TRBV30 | TGTGCCTGGAGTCCCACACAGTTGAATTCACCCCTCCACTTT | CAWSPTQLNSPLHF
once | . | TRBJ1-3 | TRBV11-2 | TGTGCCAGCAGCGCTACAGGGTCGGCGGGAAACACCATATATTTT | CASSATGSAGNTIYF
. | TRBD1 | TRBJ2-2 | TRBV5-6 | TGTGCCAGCAGCCCTCAGGACAGGGATATCACCGGGGAGCTGTTTTTT | CASSPQDRDITGELFF
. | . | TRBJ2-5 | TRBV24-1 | TGTGCCACCAGTGACCCGGTGGAGGAACGGGAGACCCAGTACTTC | CATSDPVEERETQYF
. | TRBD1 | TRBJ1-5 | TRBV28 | TGTGCCGGAACAGGGGGTCGCAATCAGCCCCAGCATTTT | CAGTGGRNQPQHF
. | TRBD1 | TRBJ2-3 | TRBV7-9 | TGTGCCAGCAGCCCGGGACAGGGTTTCGATACGCAGTATTTT | CASSPGQGFDTQYF
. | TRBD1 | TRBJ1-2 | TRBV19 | TGTGCCAGTAGTATTATCCGGGGACAGGTCCATGGCTACACCTTC | CASSIIRGQVHGYTF
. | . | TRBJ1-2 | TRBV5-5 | TGTGCCAGTGACGTGGGAGGGGGTGGCTACACCTTC | CASDVGGGGYTF
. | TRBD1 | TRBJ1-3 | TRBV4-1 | TGCGCCAGCAGCCAAATTACAGGGGACGGAAACACCATATATTTT | CASSQITGDGNTIYF
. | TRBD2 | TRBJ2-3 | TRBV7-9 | TGTGCCAGCAGCTCGGGACTAGCCTACCGGGTAGATACGCAGTATTTT | CASSSGLAYRVDTQYF
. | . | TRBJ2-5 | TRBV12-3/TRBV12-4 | TGTGCCAGCAGTTTAGCGCGAGGAGAGACCCAGTACTTC | CASSLARGETQYF
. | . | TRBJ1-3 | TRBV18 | TGTGCCAGCTCACCACAACAGGAACTCTCTGGAAACACCATATATTTT | CASSPQQELSGNTIYF
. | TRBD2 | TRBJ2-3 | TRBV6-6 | TGTGCCAGCCTTCCGGGACTAGCGGCAGATACGCAGTATTTT | CASLPGLAADTQYF
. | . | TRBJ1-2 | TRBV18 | TGTGCCAGCTCACCACCAAGTCTGGGAGAGATGCGCGGCTACACCTTC | CASSPPSLGEMRGYTF
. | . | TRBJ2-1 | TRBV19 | TGTGCCAGTAGTATTATTGAGGGAACCTACAATGAGCAGTTCTTC | CASSIIEGTYNEQFF
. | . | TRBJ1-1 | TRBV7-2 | TGTGCCAGCAGCTTAGTTACAGGAAACACTGAAGCTTTCTTT | CASSLVTGNTEAFF
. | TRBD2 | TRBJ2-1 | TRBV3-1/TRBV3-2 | TGTGCCAGCAGCCCCCCCCGGGACTACCTTAGGGATGAGCAGTTCTTC | CASSPPRDYLRDEQFF
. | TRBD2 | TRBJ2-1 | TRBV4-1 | TGCGCCAGCAGCCCATTAGGACTAGCGGTCTCCTACAATGAGCAGTTCTTC | CASSPLGLAVSYNEQFF
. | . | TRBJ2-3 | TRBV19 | TGTGCCAGTACAAATCCAGCGGGTGGGACAGATACGCAGTATTTT | CASTNPAGGTDTQYF
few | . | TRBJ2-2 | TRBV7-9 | TGTGCCAGCAGTCGCAGGGATACCGGGGAGCTGTTTTTT | CASSRRDTGELFF
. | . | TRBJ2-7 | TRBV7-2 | TGTGCCAGCAGCACAAGGGGCGATCTCGAGCAGTACTTC | CASSTRGDLEQYF
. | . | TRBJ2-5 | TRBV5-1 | TGCGCCAGCCAGGCGGGTCAGCAAGAGACCCAGTACTTC | CASQAGQQETQYF
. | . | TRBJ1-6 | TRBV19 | TGTGCCAGTAATGAGGTTGTGGCGGGAAATTCACCCCTCCACTTT | CASNEVVAGNSPLHF
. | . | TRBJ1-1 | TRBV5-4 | TGTGCCAGCAGCTTGGGTGGACTCAACCTTGAAGCTTTCTTT | CASSLGGLNLEAFF
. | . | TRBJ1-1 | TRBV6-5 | TGTGCCAGCAGTTACTCCGGGGCGGGACCAGCTTTCTTT | CASSYSGAGPAFF
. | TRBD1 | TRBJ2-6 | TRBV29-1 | TGCAGCGTGGAAGGACAGGGCGATGGGGCCAACGTCCTGACTTTC | CSVEGQGDGANVLTF
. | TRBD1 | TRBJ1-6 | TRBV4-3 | TGCGCCAGCAGCCAAGACTCCGGGACAGGGTATAATTCACCCCTCCACTTT | CASSQDSGTGYNSPLHF
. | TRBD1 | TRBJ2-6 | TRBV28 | TGTGCCAGCAGTCTTCCCGGGACAGCAGGGGCCAACGTCCTGACTTTC | CASSLPGTAGANVLTF
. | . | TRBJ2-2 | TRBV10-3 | TGTGCCATCAGTGTAGGTAGCGGCCTCGGTGGCACCGGGGAGCTGTTTTTT | CAISVGSGLGGTGELFF
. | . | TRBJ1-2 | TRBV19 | TGTGCCAGTAGTACCCGGACAGTAACTTATGGCTACACCTTC | CASSTRTVTYGYTF
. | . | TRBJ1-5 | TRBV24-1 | TGTGCCACCAGTGATCCAGAAGCGGGGCAGCCCCAGCATTTT | CATSDPEAGQPQHF
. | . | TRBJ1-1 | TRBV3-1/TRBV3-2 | TGTGCCAGCAGCCAACAGGAGGGCACTGAAGCTTTCTTT | CASSQQEGTEAFF
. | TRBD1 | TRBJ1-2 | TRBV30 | TGTGCCTGGAGCAGGGGACAGACAAGCTATGGCTACACCTTC | CAWSRGQTSYGYTF
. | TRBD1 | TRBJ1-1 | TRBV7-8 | TGTGCCAGCAGCTTAGCTGAGACAGGGGCCATGAACACTGAAGCTTTCTTT | CASSLAETGAMNTEAFF
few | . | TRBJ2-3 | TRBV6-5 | TGTGCCAGCAGTTGGGGGCAGATCACAGATACGCAGTATTTT | CASSWGQITDTQYF